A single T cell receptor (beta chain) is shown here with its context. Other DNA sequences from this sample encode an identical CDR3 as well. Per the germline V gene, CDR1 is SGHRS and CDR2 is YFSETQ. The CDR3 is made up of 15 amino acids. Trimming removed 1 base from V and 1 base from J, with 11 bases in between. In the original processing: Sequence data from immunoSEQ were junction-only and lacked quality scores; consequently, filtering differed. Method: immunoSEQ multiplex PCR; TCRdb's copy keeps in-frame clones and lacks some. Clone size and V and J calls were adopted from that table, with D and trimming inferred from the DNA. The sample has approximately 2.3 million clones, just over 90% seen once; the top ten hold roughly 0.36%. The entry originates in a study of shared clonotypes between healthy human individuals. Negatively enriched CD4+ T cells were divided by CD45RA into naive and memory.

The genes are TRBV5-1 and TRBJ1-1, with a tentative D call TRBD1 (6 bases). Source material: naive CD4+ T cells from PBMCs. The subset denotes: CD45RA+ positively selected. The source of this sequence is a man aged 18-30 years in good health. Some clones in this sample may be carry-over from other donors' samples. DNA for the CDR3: TGCGCCAGCAGCTTGTTGGGCAGGGGGAACACTGAAGCTTTCTTT. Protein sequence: CASSLLGRGNTEAFF.